The 2 T cell receptor beta chains given below trace back to one sample, sequenced in a study of T cells in localized non-small cell lung cancer. Sequenced by immunoSEQ multiplex PCR; TCRdb stores in-frame clones only, minus some. Among about 34,000 clones listed, more than 70% were seen once. The source material was peripheral blood, sampled before any cancer treatment. The origin of the receptors is a woman aged 35 to 75 with stage I lung adenocarcinoma.

CDR3 nucleotides: TGTGCCAGCAGCCGGCCCCGTTTTTACGAGCAGTACTTC. Its translation is CASSRPRFYEQYF. This sequence joins TRBV2 and TRBJ2-7; D not certain. CDR3 length: 13 amino acids. The V end was cut by 6 bases, the J end by 4 bases, with 13 bases between. Germline V gives CDR1 SNHLY, CDR2 FYNNEI.

The chain carries TRBV5-1 and TRBJ1-2, with a possible D match to TRBD1 (5 bases). The CDR3 spans 15 residues. Germline CDR1 is SGHRS and CDR2 is YFSETQ. V gave up 0 bases and J gave up 2 bases, with 11 bases separating them. The CDR3 DNA reads TGCGCCAGCAGCTTGGGGGACCTCCCAAACTATGGCTACACCTTC. Translating gives CASSLGDLPNYGYTF.